The 5 T cell receptor beta chains presented below share a single source sample, sequenced in a study of esophageal squamous cell carcinoma under preoperative chemotherapy. Time point of the sample: after preoperative PTX-NDP chemotherapy. TCRdb re-called the PCR reads through MiXCR, storing one row per CDR3 protein. The sample lists around 30,000 distinct CDR3 sequences, under 60% occurring once. Sampling took place from a patient given preoperative chemotherapy. The origin of the receptors is a human donor with esophageal squamous cell carcinoma. The donor label of this sample is uncertain.

A few counts support this clonotype. The CDR3 does not close with the conserved phenylalanine or tryptophan, likely indicating a read error. V usage is TRBV4-2 and J usage is TRBJ2-5; 9 bases are shared with TRBD2. The CDR3 contains 14 residues. The germline V gene encodes CDR1 LGHNA and CDR2 YNFKEQ. Trimming removed 1 base from V and 5 bases from J; junction bases left unmatched: 2. CDR3 in DNA: TGTGCCAGCAGCCAAGTGGCGGGAGGGGAGACCCAGTACATC. This translates into CASSQVAGGETQYI.

The chain couples TRBV7-2 to TRBJ2-1; TRBD2 might be the D (5 bases). This CDR3 comprises 16 residues. The ends were cut back, 6 bases at V and 2 bases at J, with 17 bases in the middle. CDR1 and CDR2 from the germline V gene are SGHTA and FQGNSA. CDR3 DNA: TGTGCCAGCAGAGCGGACTCCGATAACCCCTACAATGAGCAGTTCTTC. Its protein is CASRADSDNPYNEQFF.

Regarding this clonotype: An end of the junction differs from the germline gene, which may be a read error. The rearrangement joins TRBV7-8 to TRBJ2-5, with 7 nucleotides matching TRBD1. The germline V gene encodes CDR1 SGHVS and CDR2 FQNEAQ. The length of the CDR3 is 12 residues. CDR3 loop: CASSLTGESQLF. CDR3 bases: TGTGCCAGCAGCTTAACAGGGGAGTCCCAGCTCTTC.

The rearrangement joins TRBV27 to TRBJ1-6; 8 bases map to TRBD1. J was trimmed by 6 bases and V by 10 bases; bases with no gene match: 5. Per the germline V gene, CDR1 is MNHEY and CDR2 is SMNVEV (reference sequence). This CDR3 has 13 residues. The CDR3 DNA reads as TGTGCCACCGCAGGGGGCCCTAATTCACCCCTCCACTTT. The encoded protein is CATAGGPNSPLHF.

This chain uses TRBV6-1 with TRBJ2-7; 14 bases align to TRBD2. CDR3 length equals 19 residues. The J segment lost 0 bases and the V segment lost 5 bases, leaving 12 bases of the junction unmatched. Germline values: CDR1 MNHNS, CDR2 SASEGT. The CDR3 DNA follows: TGTGCCAGCAGTACCCGGACTAGCGGGAGGACCTTGACCTCCTACGAGCAGTACTTC. Translating gives CASSTRTSGRTLTSYEQYF.